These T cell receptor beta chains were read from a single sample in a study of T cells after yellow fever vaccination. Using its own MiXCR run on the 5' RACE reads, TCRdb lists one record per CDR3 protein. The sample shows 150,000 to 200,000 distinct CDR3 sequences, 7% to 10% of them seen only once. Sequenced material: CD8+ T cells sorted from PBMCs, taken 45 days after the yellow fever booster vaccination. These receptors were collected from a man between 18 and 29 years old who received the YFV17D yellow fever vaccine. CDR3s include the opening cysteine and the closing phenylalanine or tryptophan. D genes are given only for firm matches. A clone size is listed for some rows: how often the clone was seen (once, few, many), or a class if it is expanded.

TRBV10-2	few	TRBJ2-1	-	TGCGCCAGCAGTGAGGGGTACCTCTCCTACAATGAGCAGTTCTTC	CASSEGYLSYNEQFF
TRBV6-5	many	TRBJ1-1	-	TGTGCCAGCAGTTCCCCTCCCGGGGAGTGGGTCACTGAAGCTTTCTTT	CASSSPPGEWVTEAFF
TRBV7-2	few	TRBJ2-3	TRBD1	TGTGCCAGCAGCCCGTCGACAGGGTGGGATACGCAGTATTTT	CASSPSTGWDTQYF
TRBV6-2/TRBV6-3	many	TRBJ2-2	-	TGTGCCAGCAGCCTCCTTTCGAACACCGGGGAGCTGTTTTTT	CASSLLSNTGELFF
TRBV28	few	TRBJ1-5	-	TGTGCCAGTTACAAGGGGGGGTATAGCAATCAGCCCCAGCATTTT	CASYKGGYSNQPQHF
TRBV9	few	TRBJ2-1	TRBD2	TGTGCCAGCAGCACCGGGACTAGAGGCAATGAGCAGTTCTTC	CASSTGTRGNEQFF
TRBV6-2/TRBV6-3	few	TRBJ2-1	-	TGTGCCAGCAGTTCCCTCCGGACAGCCTTTAACAATGAGCAGTTCTTC	CASSSLRTAFNNEQFF
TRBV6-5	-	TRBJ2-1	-	TGTGCCAGCAGTTTCTCCTGGACAGTTAACAATGAGCAGTTCTTC	CASSFSWTVNNEQFF
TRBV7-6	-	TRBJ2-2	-	TGTGCCAGCAGCCCCGGATGGCAGGGAGTCACCGGGGAGCTGTTTTTT	CASSPGWQGVTGELFF
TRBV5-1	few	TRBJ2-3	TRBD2	TGCGCCAGCAGCGGGGGACTAGCGGCCACAGATACGCAGTATTTT	CASSGGLAATDTQYF
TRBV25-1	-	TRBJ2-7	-	TGTGCCGCCGGAGGGGACGAGCAGTACTTC	CAAGGDEQYF
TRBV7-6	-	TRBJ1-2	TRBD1	TGTGCCAGCAGCACCGGACAGGGGGGAGGCTACACCTTC	CASSTGQGGGYTF
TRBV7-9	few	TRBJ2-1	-	TGTGCCAGCAGCCTACCACGTCGAGCGGATGAGCAGTTCTTC	CASSLPRRADEQFF
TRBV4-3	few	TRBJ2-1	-	TGCGCCAGCAGCCAAAGGGACGGCTACAATGAGCAGTTCTTC	CASSQRDGYNEQFF
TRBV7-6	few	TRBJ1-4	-	TGTGCCAGCAGCCAAGAGAGCGGTGCAACTAATGAAAAACTGTTTTTT	CASSQESGATNEKLFF
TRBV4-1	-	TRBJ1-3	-	TGCGCCAGCAGCCAGGCAGTGGGGGAATGGTCTGGAAACACCATATATTTT	CASSQAVGEWSGNTIYF
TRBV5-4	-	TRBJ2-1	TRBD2	TGTGCCAGCAGAGCGGGGGGGCGGGGGAATGAGCAGTTCTTC	CASRAGGRGNEQFF
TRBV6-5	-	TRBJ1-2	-	TGTGCCAGCAGTTACTCGGGGGAAGGCTATGGCTACACCTTC	CASSYSGEGYGYTF
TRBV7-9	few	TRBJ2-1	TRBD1	TGTGCCAGCAGCCATAGGCCCCGGGACAGCGACTACAATGAGCAGTTCTTC	CASSHRPRDSDYNEQFF
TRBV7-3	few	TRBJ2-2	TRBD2	TGTGCCAGCAGCTTAGAGGGACTAGTTAGCACCGGGGAGCTGTTTTTT	CASSLEGLVSTGELFF
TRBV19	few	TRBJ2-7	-	TGTGCCAGTAGTATAGACAACTCCTACGAGCAGTACTTC	CASSIDNSYEQYF
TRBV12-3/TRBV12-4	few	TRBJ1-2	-	TGTGCCAGCAGTTTTGCTGGGGGCGGCTTCTATGGCTACACCTTC	CASSFAGGGFYGYTF
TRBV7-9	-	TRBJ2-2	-	TGTGCCAGCAGCTACACCCCGAACACCGGGGAGCTGTTTTTT	CASSYTPNTGELFF
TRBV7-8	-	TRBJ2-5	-	TGTGCCAGCAGCTTAACGGCAGGGGGGAGGGAAGAGACCCAGTACTTC	CASSLTAGGREETQYF
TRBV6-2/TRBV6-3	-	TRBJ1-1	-	TGTGCCAGCAGTTACCTGGCGAAAACTGAAGCTTTCTTT	CASSYLAKTEAFF
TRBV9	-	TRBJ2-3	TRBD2	TGTGCCAGCAGCACGGTAGCGGGGGTCGGAACAGATACGCAGTATTTT	CASSTVAGVGTDTQYF
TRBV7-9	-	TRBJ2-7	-	TGTGCCAGCAGCTCAGCGCGGGACTCACCCTCCTACGAGCAGTACTTC	CASSSARDSPSYEQYF
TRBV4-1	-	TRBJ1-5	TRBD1	TGCGCCAGCAGCCAGCGGACAGGGTATCAGCCCCAGCATTTT	CASSQRTGYQPQHF
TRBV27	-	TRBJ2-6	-	TGTGCCAGCAGTTCGGACCGCCCCTCTGGGGCCAACGTCCTGACTTTC	CASSSDRPSGANVLTF